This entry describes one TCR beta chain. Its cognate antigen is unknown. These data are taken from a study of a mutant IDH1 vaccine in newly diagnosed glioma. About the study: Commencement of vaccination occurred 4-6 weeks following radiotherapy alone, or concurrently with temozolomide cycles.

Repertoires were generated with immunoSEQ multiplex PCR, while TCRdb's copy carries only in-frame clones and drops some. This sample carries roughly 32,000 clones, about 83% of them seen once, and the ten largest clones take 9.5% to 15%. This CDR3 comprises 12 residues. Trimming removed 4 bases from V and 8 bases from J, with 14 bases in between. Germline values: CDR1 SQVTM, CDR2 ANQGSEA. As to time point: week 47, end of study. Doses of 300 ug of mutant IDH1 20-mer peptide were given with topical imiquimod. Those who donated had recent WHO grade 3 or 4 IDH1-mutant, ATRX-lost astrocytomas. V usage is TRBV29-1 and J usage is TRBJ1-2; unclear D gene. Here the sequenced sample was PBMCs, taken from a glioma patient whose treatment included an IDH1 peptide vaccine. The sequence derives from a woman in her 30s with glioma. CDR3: CSVGGGVQGYTF. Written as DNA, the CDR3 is TGCAGCGTTGGGGGTGGGGTGCAAGGCTACACCTTC.